One T cell receptor beta chain is described in this entry. Its specificity is unknown. Some clones are missing from TCRdb's copy, which holds only in-frame ones; the method was immunoSEQ multiplex PCR. Of some 2,000,000 clones in the sample, 95% are singletons; the top ten hold around 0.13%. The sample comes from a study of shared clonotypes between healthy human individuals. Study-level points and caveats: Exclusively blood specimens were collected; tissue repertoires likely differ.

Naive CD4+ cells were CD45RA-selected; the remaining cells were memory. This CDR3 spans 14 amino acids. V lost 2 bases, J lost 3 bases, and 5 bases lay in between. Germline V gives CDR1 LNHDA, CDR2 SQIVND (reference sequence). The chain carries TRBV19 and TRBJ1-6; D is ambiguous. The material sequenced was naive CD4+ T cells sorted from blood. Specified subset: CD45RA+ positively selected. The receptor was isolated from a man aged 18 to 30 in good health. The DNA of the CDR3 is TGTGCCAGTAGTATATCCCTCTATAATTCACCCCTCCACTTT. Its protein is CASSISLYNSPLHF.